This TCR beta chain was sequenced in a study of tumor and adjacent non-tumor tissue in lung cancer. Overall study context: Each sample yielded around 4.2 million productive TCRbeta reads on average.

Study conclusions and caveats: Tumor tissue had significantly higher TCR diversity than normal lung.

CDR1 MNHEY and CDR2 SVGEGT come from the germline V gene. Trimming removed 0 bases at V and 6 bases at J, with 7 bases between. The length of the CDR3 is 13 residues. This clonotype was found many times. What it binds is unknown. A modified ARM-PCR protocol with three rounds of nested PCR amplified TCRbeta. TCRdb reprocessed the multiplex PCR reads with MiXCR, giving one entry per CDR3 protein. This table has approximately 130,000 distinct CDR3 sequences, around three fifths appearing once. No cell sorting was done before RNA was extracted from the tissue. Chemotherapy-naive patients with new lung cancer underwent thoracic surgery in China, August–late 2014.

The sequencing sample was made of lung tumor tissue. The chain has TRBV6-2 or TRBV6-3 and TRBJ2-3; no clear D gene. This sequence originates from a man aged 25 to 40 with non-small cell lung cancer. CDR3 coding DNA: TGTGCCAGCAGTTACTCGGGCTTGGATACGCAGTATTTT. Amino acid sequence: CASSYSGLDTQYF.